The present T cell receptor beta chain was sequenced within a study of blood T cell repertoires in COVID-19. Some clones are missing from TCRdb's copy, which holds only in-frame ones; the method was immunoSEQ multiplex PCR. The repertoire holds 110,000 to 150,000 clones, roughly 91% seen once, with 2.5% to 3% in the top ten. This sequence originates from a man between 60 and 70 years old with active or convalescent COVID-19. Sequencing used peripheral blood.

The CDR3 coding sequence is TGTGCCAGCAGCTTGGCCACAGGGGATAATTCACCCCTCCACTTT. Amino acids: CASSLATGDNSPLHF. V gene TRBV11-2 combines with J gene TRBJ1-6; 7 positions agree with TRBD1. CDR1 and CDR2 (germline): SGHAT, FQNNGV. This CDR3 comprises 15 residues. V dropped 3 bases and J dropped 5; count of bases not matched to a gene: 4.